The rows below give T cell receptor beta chains drawn from one sample of a study of graft-versus-host responses after intestinal transplantation. Here immunoSEQ multiplex PCR was the method, and the copy in TCRdb shows in-frame clones only, minus some. The table records some 13,000 clones, about 36% of them present only once. The sequencing here drew on alloreactive CD4+ T cells from a mixed lymphocyte reaction culture, taken before intestinal transplant. These receptors were collected from a human patient who received an intestinal transplant. Each CDR3 is given with its conserved first and last residue. Fields, in order: CDR3 length, V gene, CDR3 protein.

length: 13; V: TRBV19; CDR3: CASSTLGGATQYF
length: 11; V: TRBV20-1; CDR3: CSASGRYGYTF
length: 12; V: TRBV10-2; CDR3: CANYGPGYEQYF
length: 14; V: TRBV27; CDR3: CASSSDRYTGELFF
length: 13; V: TRBV27; CDR3: CASSSVGGYGYTF
length: 12; V: TRBV29-1; CDR3: CSVTPDSYGYTF
length: 15; V: TRBV7-2; CDR3: CASSLQLAGTDTQYF
length: 15; V: TRBV25-1; CDR3: CASSAQGQLSTEAFF
length: 15; V: TRBV7-2; CDR3: CASSRSGTAYYEQYF
length: 13; V: TRBV7-2; CDR3: CASSLQGNQPQHF
length: 13; V: TRBV7-2; CDR3: CASSDPRREKLFF
length: 16; V: TRBV27; CDR3: CASSLSTVGPSYEQYF
length: 17; V: TRBV6-1; CDR3: CASSEVDRGRVHYGYTF
length: 15; V: TRBV13; CDR3: CASSQRPGISYEQYF
length: 16; V: TRBV18; CDR3: CASSLIQGVSKNIQYF
length: 16; V: TRBV4-3; CDR3: CASSHGTSGGLETQYF
length: 15; V: TRBV7-2; CDR3: CASSNLGAGWDGYTF